Listed here are 18 T cell receptor beta chains from one sample, sequenced in a study of CD8 T cells in ankylosing spondylitis. Study-level results: A motif of fewer than ten highly homologous TCR beta variants was seen as apparently characteristic of ankylosing spondylitis blood.

Via MiXCR, TCRdb re-called the 5' RACE reads, giving one row per CDR3 protein. The top ten clones hold approximately 3.5% of a sample with approximately 520,000 distinct CDR3 sequences, roughly 5.2% of them seen once. These receptors' antigens are unknown. Sequencing was performed on blood, either unsorted or a sorted T cell fraction (not recorded which). The receptor source for this set is a male donor with ankylosing spondylitis.

This clonotype was counted ten times or more. The J gene is TRBJ1-2, the V gene TRBV27; D unresolved. The CDR3 is 14 residues long. Trimming took 6 bases from V and 2 from J, leaving 13 bases between them. The germline V gene encodes CDR1 MNHEY and CDR2 SMNVEV (reference sequence). The CDR3 loop reads CASRRLGGNYGYTF. The CDR3 DNA reads as TGTGCCAGCAGACGGCTGGGAGGGAACTATGGCTACACCTTC.

At least ten counts were recorded for this clonotype. This rearrangement joins TRBV6-1 to TRBJ2-7, with 10 nucleotides matching TRBD1. CDR3 length equals 14 residues. Trimming cost V 6 bases and J 5 bases; bases outside gene matches: 7. Germline CDR1 is MNHNS and CDR2 is SASEGT. Here the CDR3 reads CASSTGTGVNEQYF. For the CDR3, the DNA is TGTGCCAGCAGCACCGGGACAGGGGTCAACGAGCAGTACTTC.

The table lists this clonotype with many counts. This chain uses TRBV12-5 with TRBJ2-5, with TRBD2 matching over 12 bases. Looked up from germline, CDR1 is LGHNT and CDR2 is FRNRAP. V dropped 7 bases and J dropped 5; count of bases not matched to a gene: 14. The CDR3 runs to 17 residues. CDR3: CASVLSSTSGRAETQYF. Written as DNA, the CDR3 is TGTGCTAGTGTTCTATCCTCGACTAGCGGGAGAGCGGAGACCCAGTACTTC.

CDR3 nucleotide sequence: TGCGCCAGCAGCGGACGGGGACTAGCGGAGAACACCGGGGAGCTGTTTTTT. Translated, it gives CASSGRGLAENTGELFF. The chain couples TRBV4-3 to TRBJ2-2; TRBD2 matches 11 bases. The CDR3 extends over 17 amino acids. The ends lost 5 bases at V and 1 base at J; junction bases unmatched: 6. Germline CDR1 is LGHNA and CDR2 is YSLEER.

The sample holds many counts of this clonotype. This sequence joins TRBV6-1 and TRBJ1-2; D not certain. V lost 0 bases, J lost 4 bases, and 15 bases lay in between. The CDR3 is 16 residues long. Germline CDR1 reads MNHNS; CDR2 reads SASEGT. Here the CDR3 DNA reads TGTGCCAGCAGTGAAGCAGGCTCGTGGACTTCCTATGGCTACACCTTC. Translated: CASSEAGSWTSYGYTF.

This clonotype was seen a handful of times. The chain recombines TRBV2 with TRBJ2-7; 7 bases match TRBD2. This CDR3 region has 14 residues. Germline trimming cut 7 bases from V and 1 base from J; bases unmatched to any gene: 7. Germline CDR1 and CDR2: SNHLY and FYNNEI. The CDR3 region is CASMAGRASYEQYF. Here the CDR3 DNA reads TGTGCCAGCATGGCAGGGAGGGCGTCCTACGAGCAGTACTTC.

This clonotype was seen ten or more times. The chain couples TRBV20-1 to TRBJ2-7; unclear D gene. The CDR3 extends over 10 amino acids. Germline CDR1 reads DFQATT; CDR2 reads SNEGSKA (reference sequence). V was clipped by 4 bases and J by 13 bases, with 14 bases between them. CDR3 protein: CSAILDPPYF. In DNA, the CDR3 is TGCAGTGCTATTTTAGACCCCCCTTACTTC.

This clonotype showed up many times. This chain links TRBV9 with TRBJ2-3; TRBD2 matches at 9 bases. The germline V gene has CDR1 SGDLS and CDR2 YYNGEE. This CDR3 is built from 16 residues. The ends lost 3 bases at V and 5 bases at J; junction bases unmatched: 10. CDR3 DNA: TGTGCCAGCAGCGCGAGCGGGGGGTCTCGTGGAGATACGCAGTATTTT. This gives the protein CASSASGGSRGDTQYF.

This clonotype occurred a few times. The rearrangement links TRBV4-2 to TRBJ2-3; 12 nucleotides agree with TRBD2. The V and J ends lost 3 bases and 2 bases, in that order; junction bases with no gene match: 6. Germline assignment: CDR1 LGHNA and CDR2 YNFKEQ. The CDR3 is 17 amino acids. As DNA, the CDR3 is TGTGCCAGCAGCCAGAGCCCTAGCGGGGGGGACACAGATACGCAGTATTTT. It is translated as CASSQSPSGGDTDTQYF.

This clonotype was detected many times. J is TRBJ2-1 and V is TRBV5-1, with D possibly being TRBD1 (6 bases). Trimming left V 2 bases short and J 0 bases short, with 9 bases between. CDR1 and CDR2 (germline): SGHRS, YFSETQ. CDR3 length: 15 amino acids. This CDR3 reads CASSFGQSSYNEQFF. The DNA of the CDR3 is TGCGCCAGCAGCTTCGGACAGAGCTCCTACAATGAGCAGTTCTTC. The full variable domain, with the rest looked up from reference TRBV5-1 and TRBJ2-1, is KAGVTQTPRYLIKTRGQQVTLSCSPISGHRSVSWYQQTPGQGLQFLFEYFSETQRNKGNFPGRFSGRQFSNSRSEMNVSTLELGDSALYLCASSFGQSSYNEQFFGPGTRLTVL.

This clonotype was seen many times. The chain has TRBV9 and TRBJ2-1; 10 bases align to TRBD1. The trim removed 4 bases at V and 6 bases at J, leaving 7 bases unmatched. CDR1 and CDR2 (germline): SGDLS, YYNGEE. The CDR3 is 15 amino acids. In DNA, the CDR3 is TGTGCCAGCAGCCCAGGGACAGGGGACTTCAATGAGCAGTTCTTC. The encoded protein is CASSPGTGDFNEQFF.

This clonotype came up many times. This rearrangement joins TRBV9 to TRBJ2-5; D call uncertain. The V gene lost 0 bases and the J gene lost 2 bases, with 8 bases spanning the gap. Germline values: CDR1 SGDLS, CDR2 YYNGEE. The length of the CDR3 is 14 residues. The CDR3 reads CASSVAAAQETQYF. DNA for the CDR3: TGTGCCAGCAGCGTAGCGGCAGCACAAGAGACCCAGTACTTC.

This clonotype was recorded many times. This chain links TRBV9 with TRBJ1-6; D unclear. V was pared by 0 bases and J by 6 bases, with 7 bases between. The CDR3 runs to 14 residues. Germline CDR1 and CDR2: SGDLS and YYNGEE. CDR3 bases: TGTGCCAGCAGCGTAGTGGCTCCTAATTCACCCCTCCACTTT. Encoded protein: CASSVVAPNSPLHF.

This clonotype was observed many times. The V gene is TRBV28, the J gene TRBJ2-1; tentatively, D is TRBD1 (7 bases). The CDR3 contains 16 residues. Trimming left V 5 bases short and J 0 bases short, with 14 bases between. The germline CDR1 and CDR2 sequences are MDHEN and SYDVKM. CDR3 in DNA: TGTGCCAGCAGTGACCCAGGGGGACTCTCCTACAATGAGCAGTTCTTC. This encodes CASSDPGGLSYNEQFF.

This clonotype was counted many times. CDR3 sequence reads: CASSQDATNSGNTIYF. DNA for the CDR3: TGTGCCAGCAGCCAAGACGCAACCAACTCTGGAAACACCATATATTTT. This chain uses TRBV4-2 with TRBJ1-3; D gene ambiguous. Deletions cut 0 bases from V and 0 bases from J, with 9 bases between. Germline CDR1 is LGHNA and CDR2 is YNFKEQ. The CDR3 consists of 16 residues.

This clonotype has at least ten counts. The V gene is TRBV10-3, the J gene TRBJ1-2, with TRBD1 matching 8 bases. Losses at the gene ends were 6 bases for V and 4 bases for J; bases not matched to a gene: 7. This CDR3 is 14 amino acids long. Germline assignment: CDR1 ENHRY and CDR2 SYGVKD. CDR3 in amino acids: CAIRTDRAAYGYTF. The DNA for the CDR3 is TGTGCCATCAGGACGGACAGGGCTGCCTATGGCTACACCTTC.

Many counts were recorded for this clonotype. The CDR3 region is CASSHVVENTEAFF. As DNA, the CDR3 is TGTGCCAGCAGCCATGTGGTCGAAAACACTGAAGCTTTCTTT. The chain has TRBV7-9 and TRBJ1-1; no reliable D call. The CDR3 covers 14 residues. Germline V gene data show CDR1 as SEHNR and CDR2 as FQNEAQ (reference sequence). With 5 bases removed from V and 2 bases from J, the gap between germline ends came to 12 bases.

This clonotype was recorded at least ten times. The chain is built from TRBV5-1 and TRBJ2-3; TRBD2 aligns across 8 bases. Germline trimming cut 2 bases from V and 2 bases from J; bases unmatched to any gene: 7. The CDR3 contains 16 residues. From germline, CDR1 is SGHRS and CDR2 YFSETQ. The CDR3 reads CASSLEAGAYTDTQYF. Here the CDR3 DNA reads TGCGCCAGCAGCTTAGAAGCGGGAGCGTACACAGATACGCAGTATTTT.